Below, 28 T cell receptor beta chains from the same sample are listed, as sequenced in a study of T cell responses to AZD1222 COVID-19 vaccine. Profiled with immunoSEQ multiplex PCR; TCRdb holds only in-frame clones, not every one. Of tens of thousands of clones in the sample, approximately 82% are singletons; the top ten hold around 20%. The sequencing used peripheral blood, collected on day 0 of AZD1222 vaccination. Receptors originate from an adult in good health.

This chain uses TRBV3-1 (or the pseudogene TRBV3-2) with TRBJ1-4, with 10 positions matching TRBD1. From germline, CDR1 is LGHDT and CDR2 YNNKEL (reference sequence). The ends lost 7 bases at V and 8 bases at J; junction bases unmatched: 7. CDR3 length equals 14 residues. DNA of the CDR3: TGTGCCAGCACCGGACAGGGGGTAGGAGAAAAACTGTTTTTT. Its translation is CASTGQGVGEKLFF.

The V call is TRBV28, the J call TRBJ2-3; a possible D gene is TRBD2 (5 bases). This CDR3 has 12 amino acids. The V gene lost 6 bases and the J gene lost 5 bases, with 9 bases spanning the gap. CDR1 and CDR2 from the germline V gene are MDHEN and SYDVKM. The CDR3 region is CASRTSRDTQYF. The CDR3, as DNA: TGTGCCAGCAGAACTAGTAGAGATACGCAGTATTTT.

The chain is built from TRBV7-8 and TRBJ1-1, with a tentative D call TRBD1 (5 bases). This CDR3 contains 14 residues. Germline assignment: CDR1 SGHVS and CDR2 FQNEAQ. Trimming left V 7 bases short and J 4 bases short, with 16 bases between. The CDR3 loop is CASILGVSLTEAFF. In DNA form, the CDR3 reads TGTGCCAGCATCCTAGGGGTTAGTCTCACTGAAGCTTTCTTT. Based on the CDR3 plus reference TRBV7-8 and TRBJ1-1, the full variable domain is GAGVSQSPRYKVAKRGQDVALRCDPISGHVSLFWYQQALGQGPEFLTYFQNEAQLDKSGLPSDRFFAERPEGSVSTLKIQRTQQEDSAVYLCASILGVSLTEAFFGQGTRLTVV.

This rearrangement joins TRBV29-1 to TRBJ1-1; 12 bases agree with TRBD1. This CDR3 is 14 amino acids long. V trimming: 4 bases; J trimming: 4 bases; junction bases outside the gene matches: 4. Germline CDR1 and CDR2: SQVTM and ANQGSEA. The CDR3 is CSVVRDRGLTEAFF. The CDR3 DNA is TGCAGCGTTGTACGGGACAGGGGGCTCACTGAAGCTTTCTTT.

This clone was seen only a few times. The chain couples TRBV6-2 or TRBV6-3 to TRBJ2-7; unclear D gene. The CDR3 covers 14 residues. Trimming stripped 3 bases from V and 3 bases from J, with 12 bases between. Looked up from germline, CDR1 is MNHEY and CDR2 is SVGEGT. The CDR3 loop is CASSYGAGIYEQYV. The CDR3 nucleotides are TGTGCCAGCAGTTATGGTGCAGGAATCTACGAGCAGTACGTC.

The V gene is TRBV18, the J gene TRBJ1-5; tentatively, D is TRBD1 (6 bases). V was cut by 2 bases and J by 3 bases, with 11 bases left in between. CDR3 length: 15 amino acids. Germline V gives CDR1 KGHSH, CDR2 LQKENI. The DNA for the CDR3 is TGTGCCAGCTCACCAAACAGGGAACTCAATCAGCCCCAGCATTTT. Its translation is CASSPNRELNQPQHF.

The chain combines TRBV19 with TRBJ2-1, with 7 bases lining up with TRBD1. The CDR3 extends over 16 amino acids. With 2 bases clipped from V and 5 bases from J, the junction kept 9 bases outside the gene matches. The germline V gene encodes CDR1 LNHDA and CDR2 SQIVND (reference sequence). CDR3 region: CASSIWGRGSNNEQFF. The CDR3 DNA reads as TGTGCCAGTAGTATATGGGGCAGGGGGTCCAACAATGAGCAGTTCTTC.

The chain employs TRBV27 and TRBJ2-5; tentatively, D is TRBD2 (5 bases). From germline, CDR1 is MNHEY and CDR2 SMNVEV (reference sequence). This CDR3 region has 15 residues. With 7 bases removed from V and 6 bases from J, the gap between germline ends came to 21 bases. CDR3 DNA sequence: TGTGCCAGCACCTCACGAAGAGGGTCCATGAAGACCCAGTACTTC. Its translation: CASTSRRGSMKTQYF.

This clone is a singleton in its sample. The chain joins TRBV11-3 to TRBJ2-3; no clear D gene. V lost 1 base, J lost 6 bases, and 11 bases lay in between. Germline-derived CDR1 and CDR2 are SGHNT and YENEEA. The CDR3 contains 14 residues. CDR3 coding DNA: TGTGCCAGCAGCTTAGTAGCCCACTCCGATACGCAGTATTTT. Translating gives CASSLVAHSDTQYF.

The J gene is TRBJ2-2, the V gene TRBV29-1; D is unclear. The CDR3 contains 14 residues. Germline V CDR1 and CDR2: SQVTM, ANQGSEA. With 4 bases removed from V and 0 bases from J, the gap between germline ends came to 9 bases. This chain's CDR3 is CSVGGPANTGELFF. CDR3 coding DNA: TGCAGCGTTGGCGGTCCGGCGAACACCGGGGAGCTGTTTTTT.

V and J are TRBV7-9 and TRBJ1-2; tentative D call: TRBD1 (6 bases). The germline V gene has CDR1 SEHNR and CDR2 FQNEAQ (reference sequence). Trimming stripped 2 bases from V and 8 bases from J, with 12 bases between. The length of the CDR3 is 13 residues. CDR3 loop: CASSLTGSIGYTF. As DNA, the CDR3 is TGTGCCAGCAGCTTAACAGGGTCTATAGGCTACACCTTC.

The V gene is TRBV15, the J gene TRBJ1-2, with D unclear. Germline loops: CDR1 LNHNV, CDR2 YYDKDF (reference sequence). Trimming removed 1 base from V and 0 bases from J, with 18 bases in between. The CDR3 covers 18 residues. The CDR3 is CATSRGALARGPNYGYTF. CDR3 in DNA: TGTGCCACCAGCAGAGGGGCCCTGGCCCGTGGGCCTAACTATGGCTACACCTTC.

This chain connects TRBV5-1 to TRBJ1-1; TRBD1 might be the D (5 bases). The germline V gene encodes CDR1 SGHRS and CDR2 YFSETQ. This CDR3 region has 13 residues. V dropped 7 bases and J dropped 1 base, with 11 bases sitting between them. The CDR3 loop reads CASQGTENTEAFF. The CDR3 region has the DNA TGCGCCAGCCAGGGTACAGAGAACACTGAAGCTTTCTTT. Looking up the rest from reference TRBV5-1 and TRBJ1-1 gives the full variable domain: KAGVTQTPRYLIKTRGQQVTLSCSPISGHRSVSWYQQTPGQGLQFLFEYFSETQRNKGNFPGRFSGRQFSNSRSEMNVSTLELGDSALYLCASQGTENTEAFFGQGTRLTVV.

The genes are TRBV28 and TRBJ2-2; D might be TRBD1 (6 bases). This CDR3 contains 14 residues. Per germline, CDR1 MDHEN and CDR2 SYDVKM. With 6 bases removed from V and 1 base from J, the gap between germline ends came to 9 bases. The DNA of the CDR3 is TGTGCCAGCAGCACAGGGCAGAACACCGGGGAGCTGTTTTTT. Its protein is CASSTGQNTGELFF.

The chain recombines TRBV3-1 (or the pseudogene TRBV3-2) with TRBJ2-2, with D tentatively TRBD1 or TRBD2 (5 bases each). The germline V and J ends were trimmed by 4 bases and 1 base, with 10 bases remaining between them. CDR1 and CDR2 (germline): LGHDT, YNNKEL (reference sequence). The CDR3 sequence is 15 residues long. The CDR3 loop reads CASSPGTGNTGELFF. In DNA form, the CDR3 reads TGTGCCAGCAGCCCCGGGACGGGGAACACCGGGGAGCTGTTTTTT.

This clone occurred once. This chain links TRBV28 with TRBJ1-1, with D possibly matching TRBD1 (6 bases). V was shortened by 2 bases and J by 7 bases, with 11 bases between the two germline ends. This CDR3 is built from 13 residues. Germline V gene lookup returns CDR1 MDHEN and CDR2 SYDVKM. CDR3 region: CASSLAGQIEAFF. The CDR3 region has the DNA TGTGCCAGCAGTTTAGCTGGACAGATTGAAGCTTTCTTT.

The CDR3 region is CASSYRGRELFF. The CDR3 coding sequence is TGTGCCAGCAGTTATAGGGGTAGGGAGCTGTTTTTT. The V gene is TRBV6-5, the J gene TRBJ2-2; D may be TRBD1 (5 bases). Germline CDR1 reads MNHEY; CDR2 reads SVGAGI. Trimming shortened V by 3 bases and J by 9 bases, and 8 bases separated the two germline ends. The CDR3 is 12 amino acids.

The rearrangement uses TRBV5-6 and TRBJ2-2; maybe TRBD2 (6 bases). The germline V and J ends were trimmed by 5 bases and 4 bases, with 12 bases remaining between them. This CDR3 spans 14 amino acids. Germline V gives CDR1 SGHDT, CDR2 YYEEEE. CDR3 sequence reads: CASSPAGRTGELFF. The CDR3, as DNA: TGTGCCAGCAGTCCAGCGGGTCGCACCGGGGAGCTGTTTTTT.

The chain couples TRBV2 to TRBJ2-7; 8 bases fit TRBD2. CDR1 SNHLY and CDR2 FYNNEI come from the germline V gene. This CDR3 has 16 amino acids. The junction had 12 bases not matched to a gene; V was cut back by 4 bases and J by 4 bases. CDR3 DNA sequence: TGTGCCAGCAGTGTCCCCGACGGGCGGGAGGTATACGAGCAGTACTTC. Amino acid sequence: CASSVPDGREVYEQYF.

This chain connects TRBV27 to TRBJ2-1; perhaps D is TRBD1 or TRBD2 (5 bases each). Per the germline V gene, CDR1 is MNHEY and CDR2 is SMNVEV (reference sequence). Trimming took 4 bases from V and 6 from J, leaving 7 bases between them. The CDR3 has 12 residues. CDR3 sequence (DNA): TGTGCCAGCAGTTGGGACCGCAATGAGCAGTTCTTC. Its protein is CASSWDRNEQFF.

This clone was seen a handful of times. The chain is built from TRBV5-6 and TRBJ1-2, with a weak D call TRBD1 (5 bases). The germline V and J ends were trimmed by 0 bases and 2 bases, with 5 bases remaining between them. CDR1 SGHDT and CDR2 YYEEEE come from the germline V gene. The CDR3 is 13 amino acids. The CDR3, as DNA: TGTGCCAGCAGCTTGGGACAGAACTATGGCTACACCTTC. The encoded protein is CASSLGQNYGYTF.

The chain couples TRBV6-5 to TRBJ2-1; possibly TRBD2 for D (5 bases). This CDR3 region has 12 residues. Germline CDR1 and CDR2: MNHEY and SVGAGI. V was clipped by 6 bases and J by 9 bases, with 12 bases between them. CDR3 loop: CASRTPGSEQFF. In nucleotides, the CDR3 is TGTGCCAGCAGGACCCCGGGGTCTGAGCAGTTCTTC.

The chain recombines TRBV19 with TRBJ1-1; the D is unclear. V lost 4 bases and J 1 base, leaving 7 bases between the germline ends. The CDR3 extends over 13 amino acids. Looked up from germline, CDR1 is LNHDA and CDR2 is SQIVND (reference sequence). The CDR3 coding sequence is TGTGCCAGTAGTACAACGGAGAACACTGAAGCTTTCTTT. It is translated as CASSTTENTEAFF.

V and J are TRBV18 and TRBJ1-5; no firm D call. In germline, CDR1 is KGHSH, CDR2 LQKENI. The CDR3 length is 14 residues. V lost 6 bases and J 11 bases, leaving 20 bases between the germline ends. The CDR3 sequence is CASSLDGSWEAQHF. CDR3 sequence (DNA): TGTGCCAGCTCCCTCGACGGCTCCTGGGAGGCCCAGCATTTT.

The chain uses TRBV19 and TRBJ2-2; D gene uncertain. The CDR3 contains 16 residues. Germline V gene data show CDR1 as LNHDA and CDR2 as SQIVND (reference sequence). Trimming took 2 bases from V and 0 from J, leaving 10 bases between them. Here the CDR3 DNA reads TGTGCCAGTAGTATAAATAGGCTCGCGAACACCGGGGAGCTGTTTTTT. Translated: CASSINRLANTGELFF.

Remarks on this clone: This sample includes further DNA sequences coding for the same CDR3. V usage is TRBV12-3 or TRBV12-4 and J usage is TRBJ1-3, with D hard to call. Trimming cost V 3 bases and J 4 bases, with 4 bases left between them. This CDR3 comprises 12 residues. The CDR3 sequence: CASSLGGNTIYF. CDR3 nucleotide sequence: TGTGCCAGCAGTTTGGGAGGAAACACCATATATTTT.

Comments on this clone: This sample includes further DNA sequences coding for the same CDR3. The rearrangement links TRBV2 to TRBJ2-7; D is possibly TRBD1 (6 bases). The CDR3 extends over 12 amino acids. Germline V gives CDR1 SNHLY, CDR2 FYNNEI. Trimming took off 8 bases at V and 0 bases at J, with 8 bases between the two ends. The CDR3 region has the DNA TGTGCCAGCGGACAGTCCTCCTACGAGCAGTACTTC. The encoded protein is CASGQSSYEQYF. The variable domain in full, completed from reference TRBV2 and TRBJ2-7, reads EPEVTQTPSHQVTQMGQEVILRCVPISNHLYFYWYRQILGQKVEFLVSFYNNEISEKSEIFDDQFSVERPDGSNFTLKIRSTKLEDSAMYFCASGQSSYEQYFGPGTRLTVT.

The chain recombines TRBV7-2 with TRBJ1-2; 8 nucleotides align to TRBD1. The length of the CDR3 is 14 residues. V lost 5 bases and J lost 8; bases outside the gene matches: 10. Germline loops: CDR1 SGHTA, CDR2 FQGNSA. CDR3 sequence: CASSPDRALRGYTF. CDR3 nucleotide sequence: TGTGCCAGCAGCCCGGACAGGGCACTGAGAGGCTACACCTTC.